A single sample gave rise to the 30 T cell receptor beta chains below, sequenced in a study of T cells in women clearing cervical HPV infection. The data were produced by immunoSEQ multiplex PCR, yet TCRdb's version contains in-frame clones alone and is incomplete. The table counts around 30,000 clones; 2.5% to 3.5% lies in the top ten. Sequenced material: blood buffy coat. The receptors come from a woman aged 18-70 years with a cervical HPV16 infection that either progressed to CIN3+ or cleared (not recorded which).

In regard to this clone: The CDR3 extends 3 residues past the end of the read, so its final part is completed from the germline J gene. V usage is TRBV20-1 and J usage is TRBJ2-2; D may be TRBD1 or TRBD2 (5 bases each). This CDR3 is 13 amino acids long. Deletions cut 5 bases from V and 3 bases from J, with 10 bases between. Germline V CDR1 and CDR2: DFQATT, SNEGSKA (reference sequence). CDR3 bases read: TGCAGTGCTCAGGGAGTGGACACCGGGGAG. Translated: CSAQGVDTGE. The CDR3 in its entirety is CSAQGVDTGELFF.

Comment on this clone: The read ends 3 residues shy of where the CDR3 ends; the end is completed using the germline J gene. This chain uses TRBV20-1 with TRBJ2-3, with 8 bases identical to TRBD2. Trimming removed 5 bases from V and 6 bases from J; junction bases left unmatched: 16. There are 16 residues in the CDR3. CDR1 and CDR2 from the germline V gene are DFQATT and SNEGSKA (reference sequence). The CDR3 is CSARSRTSFSTDTQYF. The DNA read from the CDR3 is TGCAGTGCTCGCTCCCGGACTAGCTTTAGTACGGATACG.

For this clone: The observed sequence ends 3 residues before the CDR3 terminus, with the missing tail filled in from the germline J gene. This sequence joins TRBV14 and TRBJ2-2, with D perhaps TRBD2 (7 bases). V was clipped by 1 base and J by 6 bases, with 12 bases between them. Per the germline V gene, CDR1 is SGHDN and CDR2 is FVKESK. The CDR3 is 15 residues long. The CDR3: CASSQVAGAAGELFF. CDR3 bases read: TGTGCCAGCAGCCAAGTCGCGGGGGCCGCCGGGGAG.

Regarding this clone: The read halts 3 residues ahead of the CDR3 end, with the missing end drawn from the germline J gene. The genes are TRBV5-1 and TRBJ1-2; perhaps TRBD1 as D (5 bases). The CDR3 contains 12 residues. Germline CDR1 and CDR2: SGHRS and YFSETQ. The V and J ends lost 2 bases and 7 bases respectively, with 9 bases between them. The part of the CDR3 DNA that was read is TGCGCCAGCAGCTTTGGTAGGGGTGGC. Its protein product is CASSFGRGG. The whole CDR3 sequence reads CASSFGRGGYTF. Complete variable domain (other parts from reference TRBV5-1 and TRBJ1-2): KAGVTQTPRYLIKTRGQQVTLSCSPISGHRSVSWYQQTPGQGLQFLFEYFSETQRNKGNFPGRFSGRQFSNSRSEMNVSTLELGDSALYLCASSFGRGGYTFGSGTRLTVV.

A word on this clone: The read terminates 3 residues before the CDR3 end, so the remaining end is supplied by the germline J gene. J is TRBJ1-1 and V is TRBV18, with a tentative D call TRBD1 (5 bases). V lost 3 bases, J lost 5 bases, and 7 bases lay in between. CDR3 length: 12 residues. Looked up from germline, CDR1 is KGHSH and CDR2 is LQKENI. Partial CDR3 DNA: TGTGCCAGCTCACCCGAGGGGACTGAA. Residues: CASSPEGTE. The full CDR3 is CASSPEGTEAFF.

Concerning this clone itself: The read ends 3 residues before the CDR3 terminus; that terminus is restored from the germline J gene. This sequence joins TRBV2 and TRBJ2-7; 9 bases match TRBD1. The CDR3 is made up of 12 amino acids. Germline V gene sequence: CDR1 SNHLY, CDR2 FYNNEI. With V trimmed by 6 bases and J by 4 bases, 1 base remained unmatched. This CDR3 reads CASRTGGYEQYF. The covered CDR3 bases are TGTGCCAGCAGGACAGGGGGTTACGAG.

Details on this clone: The missing CDR3 end, 3 residues past where the read stops, is filled in from the germline J gene. V usage is TRBV28 and J usage is TRBJ2-3; D gene unclear. V was shortened by 8 bases and J by 2 bases, with 5 bases between the two germline ends. Looked up from germline, CDR1 is MDHEN and CDR2 is SYDVKM. The CDR3 totals 11 residues. The sequenced CDR3 bases are TGTGCCAGCGGGCTCACAGATACG. Translation gives CASGLTDT. The whole CDR3 sequence is CASGLTDTQYF.

In regard to this clone: The CDR3 extends 3 residues past the end of the read, so its final part is completed from the germline J gene. The chain carries TRBV2 and TRBJ2-3; 10 nucleotides match TRBD2. V shed 5 bases, J shed 4 bases, and the junction held 3 bases outside the gene matches. There are 14 residues in the CDR3. Germline values: CDR1 SNHLY, CDR2 FYNNEI. CDR3 protein: CASSQLAGSDTQYF. The CDR3 DNA, read in part, is TGTGCCAGCAGTCAACTAGCGGGGTCAGATACG.

Details on this clone: Read sequence stops 3 residues before the CDR3 end, and the germline J gene provides the missing end. This chain links TRBV12-3 or TRBV12-4 with TRBJ1-1; 9 bases are a match to TRBD1. With 6 bases clipped from V and 1 base from J, the junction kept 0 bases outside the gene matches. The CDR3 is 13 amino acids. This CDR3 is CASRDRGNTEAFF. The CDR3 DNA, read in part, is TGTGCCAGCAGGGACAGGGGGAACACTGAA.

In regard to this clone: The read ends 3 residues early relative to the CDR3; the germline J gene fills the gap. The V and J genes are TRBV20-1 and TRBJ2-5, with 7 bases matching TRBD1. This CDR3 region has 13 residues. Germline values: CDR1 DFQATT, CDR2 SNEGSKA (reference sequence). J lost 5 bases, V lost 7 bases, and 10 bases had no gene match. The sequenced part of the CDR3 DNA is TGCAGTGGAGAAGGGGGCTTATCGGAGACC. This sequence encodes CSGEGGLSET. From start to end, the CDR3 is CSGEGGLSETQYF.

A word on this clone: The sequence runs out 3 residues before the end of the CDR3; the remainder is reconstructed from the germline J gene. This chain uses TRBV29-1 with TRBJ1-2; the match to TRBD1 covers 7 bases. The CDR3 is 14 residues long. Per the germline V gene, CDR1 is SQVTM and CDR2 is ANQGSEA. V lost 4 bases to trimming and J lost 1 base; unmatched junction nucleotides: 6. The CDR3 is CSVVHRGDNYGYTF. Partial CDR3 DNA: TGCAGCGTTGTTCACAGGGGAGATAACTATGGC.

Concerning this clone: The sequence runs out 3 residues before the end of the CDR3; the remainder is reconstructed from the germline J gene. The chain carries TRBV5-5 and TRBJ2-1, with D tentatively TRBD2 (5 bases). This CDR3 has 15 amino acids. Between the trimmed V and J ends, which lost 0 bases and 2 bases, there was a span of 9 bases. The germline gives CDR1 SGHKS, CDR2 YYEKEE (reference sequence). CDR3 in amino acids: CASSLEAETYNEQFF. The DNA read from the CDR3 is TGTGCCAGCAGCTTGGAAGCGGAGACCTACAATGAG.

CDR3 DNA, as far as it was read: TGCAGTGCAACGTCGGGACTAGCCCCCTACGAG. It yields the protein CSATSGLAPYE. The CDR3 reads in full as CSATSGLAPYEQYF. The V gene is TRBV20-1, the J gene TRBJ2-7, with 9 bases fitting TRBD2. The read terminates 3 residues ahead of where the CDR3 ends, so the germline J gene completes it. Trimming at V came to 6 bases and at J to 2 bases, leaving 8 bases not matched to a gene. This CDR3 contains 14 residues. Germline lookup yields CDR1 DFQATT and CDR2 SNEGSKA (reference sequence).

Details on this clone: From the germline J gene comes the end of the CDR3, since the read stops 3 residues before it. The chain recombines TRBV30 with TRBJ2-3; 8 nucleotides align to TRBD2. CDR3 length equals 14 residues. CDR1 and CDR2 from the germline V gene are GTSNPN and SVGIG (reference sequence). The V segment lost 2 bases and the J segment 4 bases; nucleotides outside the gene matches: 5. CDR3 in amino acids: CAWSTGLVSDTQYF. The DNA read from the CDR3 is TGTGCCTGGAGTACGGGACTAGTGTCAGATACG.

Comments on this clone: The read falls 3 residues short of the CDR3 end, and the missing part is taken from the germline J gene. The rearrangement uses TRBV10-1 and TRBJ2-3, with D possibly being TRBD1 (5 bases). The V gene lost 6 bases and the J gene lost 3 bases, with 10 bases spanning the gap. CDR3 length equals 13 residues. The germline V gene has CDR1 WNHNN and CDR2 SYGVQD (reference sequence). The CDR3 loop is CASSADSTDTQYF. The sequenced part of the CDR3 DNA is TGCGCCAGCAGCGCCGACAGTACAGATACG.

Points on this clone: The sequenced fragment ends 3 residues before the CDR3 boundary, so the rest is inferred from the germline J gene. The chain joins TRBV7-8 to TRBJ1-2; D is ambiguous. CDR1 is SGHVS and CDR2 is FQNEAQ in the germline V gene. This CDR3 has 13 amino acids. Deletions cut 5 bases from V and 5 bases from J, with 12 bases between. Partial CDR3 DNA: TGTGCCAGCAGCCGTGGAGGACTTTATGGC. This sequence encodes CASSRGGLYG. The whole CDR3 is CASSRGGLYGYTF.

About this clone itself: The read ends 3 residues before the CDR3 terminus; that terminus is restored from the germline J gene. The chain combines TRBV19 with TRBJ2-7, with TRBD1 matching 9 bases. The ends lost 5 bases at V and 5 bases at J; junction bases unmatched: 10. This CDR3 is built from 15 residues. CDR1 LNHDA and CDR2 SQIVND come from the germline V gene (reference sequence). CDR3 bases read: TGTGCCAGTAGTTGGTCAGGACAGGGGAACCACGAG. Residues: CASSWSGQGNHE. Given in full, the CDR3 is CASSWSGQGNHEQYF.

Remarks on this clone: The read stops 3 residues short of the end of the CDR3; the missing end is completed from the germline J gene. This chain uses TRBV30 with TRBJ2-7, with no clear D. Trimming removed 1 base at V and 3 bases at J, with 4 bases between. The CDR3 consists of 11 residues. Germline V lookup: CDR1 GTSNPN, CDR2 SVGIG (reference sequence). The part of the CDR3 DNA that was read is TGTGCCTGGAGTGCCTACTACGAG. The encoded protein is CAWSAYYE. The whole CDR3 protein is CAWSAYYEQYF. The full variable domain, with the rest looked up from reference TRBV30 and TRBJ2-7, is SQTIHQWPATLVQPVGSPLSLECTVEGTSNPNLYWYRQAAGRGLQLLFYSVGIGQISSEVPQNLSASRPQDRQFILSSKKLLLSDSGFYLCAWSAYYEQYFGPGTRLTVT.

As for this clone: An end of the junction does not agree with germline; a read error may underlie this. Sequencing ends 3 residues short of the CDR3 end; the germline J gene provides the rest. Distinct nucleotide sequences in the sample also encode this CDR3. This chain joins TRBV20-1 and TRBJ2-5; tentatively, D is TRBD1 (6 bases). This CDR3 comprises 16 residues. Looked up from germline, CDR1 is DFQATT and CDR2 is SNEGSKA (reference sequence). Incomplete CDR3 DNA: TGCAGCGCTAGACCTTTAGACAGGCTGTACCAAGAGACC. This codes for CSARPLDRLYQET. In full, the CDR3 reads CSARPLDRLYQETQYF.

The CDR3 protein is CASSVRAGGVGEAFF. The covered CDR3 bases are TGTGCCAGCAGTGTGCGGGCGGGCGGGGTCGGTGAA. This chain connects TRBV2 to TRBJ1-1, with D uncertain. With the read ending 3 residues before the CDR3 end, the germline J gene is used to fill in that end. V was clipped by 4 bases and J by 7 bases, with 19 bases between them. The length of the CDR3 is 15 residues. Per germline, CDR1 SNHLY and CDR2 FYNNEI.

About this clone: The observed sequence ends 3 residues before the CDR3 terminus, with the missing tail filled in from the germline J gene. This chain connects TRBV7-2 to TRBJ1-2; 7 bases are shared with TRBD1. Germline V CDR1 and CDR2: SGHTA, FQGNSA. CDR3 size: 13 residues. CDR3 sequence reads: CASSATGVDGYTF. CDR3 bases read: TGTGCCAGCAGCGCCACAGGGGTGGACGGC.

About this clone itself: Coverage ceases 3 residues before the CDR3 finishes, and the germline J gene fills in the end. V and J are TRBV7-2 and TRBJ1-2; TRBD1 agrees at 8 bases. The length of the CDR3 is 13 residues. Germline CDR1 is SGHTA and CDR2 is FQGNSA. The DNA read from the CDR3 is TGTGCCAGCAGCTACAGGGGGTCGAAGGAC. It translates to CASSYRGSKD. The whole CDR3 region reads CASSYRGSKDYTF.

Comment on this clone: Sequencing ends 3 residues short of the CDR3 end; the germline J gene provides the rest. The chain couples TRBV20-1 to TRBJ2-3; perhaps TRBD2 as D (6 bases). This CDR3 spans 14 amino acids. Germline V gene lookup returns CDR1 DFQATT and CDR2 SNEGSKA (reference sequence). CDR3 DNA, as far as it was read: TGCAGTGCTAGTTGGACTATCGGTCGCGAGACG. It is translated as CSASWTIGRET. From start to end, the CDR3 is CSASWTIGRETQYF.

In regard to this clone: Coverage ceases 3 residues before the CDR3 finishes, and the germline J gene fills in the end. The chain employs TRBV7-9 and TRBJ2-4; tentatively, D is TRBD1 (5 bases). Germline assignment: CDR1 SEHNR and CDR2 FQNEAQ (reference sequence). CDR3 length: 12 residues. The CDR3 here is CASSLPGNGQYF. The sequenced CDR3 bases are TGTGCCAGCAGCCTCCCAGGGAATGGT.

With regard to this clone: The missing CDR3 end, 3 residues past where the read stops, is filled in from the germline J gene. The chain carries TRBV10-2 and TRBJ2-1; 10 nucleotides match TRBD2. The CDR3 length is 13 residues. The V gene's germline CDR1 is WSHSY and CDR2 SAAADI. V trimming: 3 bases; J trimming: 9 bases; junction bases outside the gene matches: 2. The sequenced CDR3 bases are TGCGCCAGCAGTGACCTAGCGGGGGCTGAG. Translation gives CASSDLAGAE. The whole CDR3 protein is CASSDLAGAEQFF.

For this clone: From the germline J gene comes the end of the CDR3, since the read stops 3 residues before it. The V gene is TRBV18, the J gene TRBJ1-2; 9 nucleotides agree with TRBD1. CDR1 KGHSH and CDR2 LQKENI come from the germline V gene. The CDR3 contains 16 residues. The CDR3 sequence is CASSLRDRDLTSGYTF. CDR3 bases read: TGTGCCAGCTCATTGAGGGACAGGGACTTGACGAGCGGC.

Points on this clone: The missing CDR3 end, 3 residues past where the read stops, is filled in from the germline J gene. The chain joins TRBV5-1 to TRBJ2-3, with a possible D match to TRBD1 (5 bases). With 1 base removed from V and 0 bases from J, the gap between germline ends came to 12 bases. Germline V gene lookup returns CDR1 SGHRS and CDR2 YFSETQ. The CDR3 totals 16 residues. The chain's CDR3 is CASSLIPGWSTDTQYF. The sequenced CDR3 bases are TGCGCCAGCAGCTTGATCCCAGGGTGGAGCACAGATACG.

As to this clone: Read coverage stops 3 residues before the CDR3 terminus; the germline J gene supplies the remainder. V usage is TRBV18 and J usage is TRBJ1-2, with D possibly matching TRBD1 (5 bases). Germline-derived CDR1 and CDR2 are KGHSH and LQKENI. The CDR3 is made up of 13 amino acids. V was shortened by 2 bases and J by 3 bases, with 7 bases between the two germline ends. The DNA read from the CDR3 is TGTGCCAGCTCACCAAGGGGTGACTATGGC. Protein: CASSPRGDYG. The whole CDR3 is CASSPRGDYGYTF.

In regard to this clone: The read stops 3 residues short of the end of the CDR3; the missing end is completed from the germline J gene. The chain couples TRBV7-2 to TRBJ2-5; TRBD2 matches 9 bases. After removal of 3 bases from V and 5 bases from J, the junction contained 1 base not matched to a gene. This CDR3 is built from 13 residues. Germline V gene lookup returns CDR1 SGHTA and CDR2 FQGNSA. This CDR3 reads CASSFSGGETQYF. Partial CDR3 DNA: TGTGCCAGCAGCTTCAGCGGGGGGGAGACC.

Points on this clone: The read comes to an end 3 residues before the CDR3 does, leaving the germline J gene to fill in the end. This chain links TRBV19 with TRBJ1-6; TRBD1 matches at 7 bases. This CDR3 is 16 amino acids long. CDR1 is LNHDA and CDR2 is SQIVND in the germline V gene (reference sequence). With V trimmed by 3 bases and J by 8 bases, 10 bases remained unmatched. CDR3: CASSISWGQRHSPLHF. The covered CDR3 bases are TGTGCCAGTAGTATCTCTTGGGGACAGCGGCATTCACCC.